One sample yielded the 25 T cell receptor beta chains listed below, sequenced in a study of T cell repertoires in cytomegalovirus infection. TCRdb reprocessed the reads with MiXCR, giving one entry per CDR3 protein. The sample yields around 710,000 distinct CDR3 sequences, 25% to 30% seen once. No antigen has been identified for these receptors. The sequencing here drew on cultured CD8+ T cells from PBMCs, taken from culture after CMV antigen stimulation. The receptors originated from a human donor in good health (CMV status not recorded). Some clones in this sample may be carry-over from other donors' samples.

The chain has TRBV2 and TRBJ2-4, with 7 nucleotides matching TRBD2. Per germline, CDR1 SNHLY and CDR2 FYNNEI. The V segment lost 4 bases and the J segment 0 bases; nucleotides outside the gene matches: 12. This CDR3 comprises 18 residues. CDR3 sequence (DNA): TGTGCCAGCAGTGTCGAAGTGGGGAGGGCCGGAGCCAAAAACATTCAGTACTTC. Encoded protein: CASSVEVGRAGAKNIQYF.

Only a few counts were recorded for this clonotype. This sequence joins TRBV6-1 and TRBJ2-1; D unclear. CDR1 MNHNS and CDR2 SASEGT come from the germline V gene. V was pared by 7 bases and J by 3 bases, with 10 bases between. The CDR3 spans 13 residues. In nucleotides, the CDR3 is TGTGCCAGCACCCCGGGCGGCTACAATGAGCAGTTCTTC. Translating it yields CASTPGGYNEQFF.

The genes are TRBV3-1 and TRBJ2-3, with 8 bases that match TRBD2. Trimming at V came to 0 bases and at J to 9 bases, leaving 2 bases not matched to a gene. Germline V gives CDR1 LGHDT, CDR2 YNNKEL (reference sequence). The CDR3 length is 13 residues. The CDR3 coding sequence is TGTGCCAGCAGCCAAGACGGGAGGGTCACGCAGTATTTT. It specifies CASSQDGRVTQYF.

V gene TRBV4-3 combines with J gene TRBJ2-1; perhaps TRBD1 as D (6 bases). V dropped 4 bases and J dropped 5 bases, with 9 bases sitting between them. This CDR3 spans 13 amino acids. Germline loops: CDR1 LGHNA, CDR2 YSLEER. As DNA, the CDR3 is TGCGCCAGCAGCCGCCCAGGGGACAATGAGCAGTTCTTC. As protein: CASSRPGDNEQFF.

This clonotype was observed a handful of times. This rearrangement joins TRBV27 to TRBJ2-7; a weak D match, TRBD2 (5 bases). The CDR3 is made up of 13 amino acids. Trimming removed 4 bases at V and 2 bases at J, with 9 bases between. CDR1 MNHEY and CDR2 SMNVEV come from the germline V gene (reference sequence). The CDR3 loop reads CASSWTRAYEQYF. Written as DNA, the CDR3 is TGTGCCAGCAGTTGGACTCGGGCCTACGAGCAGTACTTC.

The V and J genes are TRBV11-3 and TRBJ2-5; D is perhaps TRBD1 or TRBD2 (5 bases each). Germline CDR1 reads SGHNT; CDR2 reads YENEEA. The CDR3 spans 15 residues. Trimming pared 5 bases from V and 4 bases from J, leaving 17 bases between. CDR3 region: CASSPGTMELETQYF. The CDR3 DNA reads TGTGCCAGCAGCCCCGGGACGATGGAGTTAGAGACCCAGTACTTC.

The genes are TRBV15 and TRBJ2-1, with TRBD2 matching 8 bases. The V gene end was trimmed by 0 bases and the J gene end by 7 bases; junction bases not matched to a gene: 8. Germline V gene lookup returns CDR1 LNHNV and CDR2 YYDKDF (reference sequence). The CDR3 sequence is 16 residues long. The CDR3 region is CATSRDPGLEGNEQFF. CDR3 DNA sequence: TGTGCCACCAGCAGAGATCCGGGACTAGAGGGGAATGAGCAGTTCTTC. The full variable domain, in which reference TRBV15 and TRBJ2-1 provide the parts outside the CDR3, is DAMVIQNPRYQVTQFGKPVTLSCSQTLNHNVMYWYQQKSSQAPKLLFHYYDKDFNNEADTPDNFQSRRPNTSFCFLDIRSPGLGDTAMYLCATSRDPGLEGNEQFFGPGTRLTVL.

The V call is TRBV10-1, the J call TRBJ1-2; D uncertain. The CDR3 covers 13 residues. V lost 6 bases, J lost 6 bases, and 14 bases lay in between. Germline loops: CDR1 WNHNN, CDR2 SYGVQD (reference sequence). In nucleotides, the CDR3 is TGCGCCAGCAGCCCAGGACCCGTCGATGGCTACACCTTC. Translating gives CASSPGPVDGYTF.

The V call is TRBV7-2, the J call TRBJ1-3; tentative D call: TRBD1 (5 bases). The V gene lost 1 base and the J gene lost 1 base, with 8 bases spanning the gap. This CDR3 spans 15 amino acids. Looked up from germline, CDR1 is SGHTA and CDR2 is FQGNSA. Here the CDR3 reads CASSLVAGSGNTIYF. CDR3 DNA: TGTGCCAGCAGCTTAGTGGCAGGGTCTGGAAACACCATATATTTT.

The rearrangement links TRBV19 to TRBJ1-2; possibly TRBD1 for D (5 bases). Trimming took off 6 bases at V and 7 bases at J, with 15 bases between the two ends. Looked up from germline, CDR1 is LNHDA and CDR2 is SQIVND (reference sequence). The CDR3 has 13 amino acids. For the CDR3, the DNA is TGTGCCAGTAGGGTACGGGGACTTGTTGGCTACACCTTC. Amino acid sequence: CASRVRGLVGYTF.

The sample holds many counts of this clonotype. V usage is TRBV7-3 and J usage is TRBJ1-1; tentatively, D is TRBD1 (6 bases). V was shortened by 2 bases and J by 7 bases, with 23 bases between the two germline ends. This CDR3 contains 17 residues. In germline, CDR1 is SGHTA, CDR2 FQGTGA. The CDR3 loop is CASSLYIPGGGLGEAFF. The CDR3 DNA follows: TGTGCCAGCAGCTTATATATCCCCGGGGGGGGCCTCGGTGAAGCTTTCTTT.

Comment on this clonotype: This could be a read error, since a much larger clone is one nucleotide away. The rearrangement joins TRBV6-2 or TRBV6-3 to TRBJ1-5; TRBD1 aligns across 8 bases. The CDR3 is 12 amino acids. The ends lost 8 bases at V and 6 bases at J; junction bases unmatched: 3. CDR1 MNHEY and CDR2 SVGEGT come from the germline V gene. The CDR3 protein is CASDRGSQPQHF. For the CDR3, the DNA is TGTGCCAGCGACAGGGGAAGTCAGCCCCAGCATTTT.

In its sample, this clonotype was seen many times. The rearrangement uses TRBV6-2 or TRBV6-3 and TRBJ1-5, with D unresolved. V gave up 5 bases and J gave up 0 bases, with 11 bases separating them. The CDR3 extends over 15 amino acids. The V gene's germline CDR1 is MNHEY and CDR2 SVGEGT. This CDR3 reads CASSPLEYSNQPQHF. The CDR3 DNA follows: TGTGCCAGCAGTCCTCTGGAGTATAGCAATCAGCCCCAGCATTTT.

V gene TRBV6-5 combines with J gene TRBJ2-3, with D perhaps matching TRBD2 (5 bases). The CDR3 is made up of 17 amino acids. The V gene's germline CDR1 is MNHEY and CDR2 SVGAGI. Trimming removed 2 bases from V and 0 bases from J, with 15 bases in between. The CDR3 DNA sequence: TGTGCCAGCAGTTACGTCCTGGACTTCACTAGCACAGATACGCAGTATTTT. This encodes CASSYVLDFTSTDTQYF.

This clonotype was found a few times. The CDR3 protein is CASSLGITGQYF. As DNA, the CDR3 is TGTGCCAGCAGCTTAGGGATAACGGGGCAGTACTTC. The chain combines TRBV7-9 with TRBJ2-7; no definite D call. The CDR3 length is 12 residues. Trimming took 1 base from V and 9 from J, leaving 10 bases between them. Germline V gene lookup returns CDR1 SEHNR and CDR2 FQNEAQ (reference sequence).

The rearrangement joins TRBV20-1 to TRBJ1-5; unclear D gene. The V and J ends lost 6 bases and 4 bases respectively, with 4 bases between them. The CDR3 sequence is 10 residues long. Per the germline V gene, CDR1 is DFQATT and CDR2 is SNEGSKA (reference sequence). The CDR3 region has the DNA TGCAGTGCCGGTAATCAGCCCCAGCATTTT. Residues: CSAGNQPQHF.

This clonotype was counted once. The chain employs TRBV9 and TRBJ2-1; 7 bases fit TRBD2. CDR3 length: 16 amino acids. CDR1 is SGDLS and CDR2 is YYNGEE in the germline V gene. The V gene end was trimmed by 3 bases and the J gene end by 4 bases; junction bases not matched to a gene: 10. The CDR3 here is CASSERDGGRYNEQFF. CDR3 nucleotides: TGTGCCAGCAGCGAGCGGGACGGGGGACGATACAATGAGCAGTTCTTC. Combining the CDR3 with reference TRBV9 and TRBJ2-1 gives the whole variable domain DSGVTQTPKHLITATGQRVTLRCSPRSGDLSVYWYQQSLDQGLQFLIQYYNGEERAKGNILERFSAQQFPDLHSELNLSSLELGDSALYFCASSERDGGRYNEQFFGPGTRLTVL.

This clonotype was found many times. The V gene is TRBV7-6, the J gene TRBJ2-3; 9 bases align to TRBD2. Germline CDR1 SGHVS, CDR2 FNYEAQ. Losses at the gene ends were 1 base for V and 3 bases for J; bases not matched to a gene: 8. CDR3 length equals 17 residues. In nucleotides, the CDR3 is TGTGCCAGCAGCTTAGAGGCGCGGGGGGGGCGAACAGATACGCAGTATTTT. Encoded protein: CASSLEARGGRTDTQYF.

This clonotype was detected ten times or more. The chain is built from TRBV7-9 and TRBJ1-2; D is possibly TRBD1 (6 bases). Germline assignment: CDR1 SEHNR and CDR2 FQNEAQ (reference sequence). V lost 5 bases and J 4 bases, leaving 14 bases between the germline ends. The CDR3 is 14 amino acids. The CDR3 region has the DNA TGTGCCAGCAGCACCCGCAGGGGAGGCTATGGCTACACCTTC. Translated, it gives CASSTRRGGYGYTF.

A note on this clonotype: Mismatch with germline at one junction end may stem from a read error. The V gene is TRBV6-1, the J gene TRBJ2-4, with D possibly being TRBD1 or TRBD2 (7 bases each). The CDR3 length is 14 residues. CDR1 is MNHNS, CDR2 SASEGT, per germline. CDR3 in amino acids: CGSRGRVAKNIQYF. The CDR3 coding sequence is TGTGGCAGCAGGGGGAGGGTAGCCAAAAACATTCAGTACTTC.

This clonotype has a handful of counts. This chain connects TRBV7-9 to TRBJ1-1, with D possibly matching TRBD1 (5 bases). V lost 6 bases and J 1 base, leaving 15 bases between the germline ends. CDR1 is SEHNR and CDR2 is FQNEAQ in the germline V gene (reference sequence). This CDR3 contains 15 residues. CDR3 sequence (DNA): TGTGCCAGCAGACCAGGGTCGGCAACGAACACTGAAGCTTTCTTT. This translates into CASRPGSATNTEAFF.

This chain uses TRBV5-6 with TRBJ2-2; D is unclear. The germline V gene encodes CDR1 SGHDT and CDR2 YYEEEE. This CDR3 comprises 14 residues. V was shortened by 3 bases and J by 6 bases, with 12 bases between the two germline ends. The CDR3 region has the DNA TGTGCCAGCAGCTATCTGCTTTCCGCCGGGGAGCTGTTTTTT. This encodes CASSYLLSAGELFF.

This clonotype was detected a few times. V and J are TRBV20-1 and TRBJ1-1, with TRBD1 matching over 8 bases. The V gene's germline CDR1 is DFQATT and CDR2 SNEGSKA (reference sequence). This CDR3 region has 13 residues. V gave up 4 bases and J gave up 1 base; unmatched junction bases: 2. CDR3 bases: TGCAGTGCTAAAGGACAGGGGAACACTGAAGCTTTCTTT. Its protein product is CSAKGQGNTEAFF.

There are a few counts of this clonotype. The CDR3 here is CASSQDWERYNEQFF. The CDR3 bases are TGCGCCAGCAGCCAAGACTGGGAGAGATACAATGAGCAGTTCTTC. The V gene is TRBV4-1, the J gene TRBJ2-1, with D possibly matching TRBD2 (5 bases). The CDR3 totals 15 residues. V was trimmed by 0 bases and J by 4 bases, leaving 10 bases between them. Germline CDR1 MGHRA, CDR2 YSYEKL.

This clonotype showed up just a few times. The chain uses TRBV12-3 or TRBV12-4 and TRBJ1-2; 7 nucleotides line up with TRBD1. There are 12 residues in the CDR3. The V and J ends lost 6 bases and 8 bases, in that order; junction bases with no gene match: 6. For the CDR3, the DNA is TGTGCCAGCAGGGAACGGGACAGAGGCTACACCTTC. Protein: CASRERDRGYTF.